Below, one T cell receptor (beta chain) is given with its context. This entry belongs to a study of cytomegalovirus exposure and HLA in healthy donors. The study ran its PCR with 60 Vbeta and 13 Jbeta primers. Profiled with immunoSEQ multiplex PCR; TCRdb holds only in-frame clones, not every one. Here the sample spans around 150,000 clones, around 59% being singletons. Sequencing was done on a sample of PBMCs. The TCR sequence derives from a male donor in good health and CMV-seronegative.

Here the CDR3 DNA reads TGCGCCAGGGACGGACTGGGAGAGCAGTACTTC. Its protein product is CARDGLGEQYF. The rearrangement links TRBV10-1 to TRBJ2-7; possibly TRBD2 for D (5 bases). Germline-derived CDR1 and CDR2 are WNHNN and SYGVQD (reference sequence). Trimming cost V 9 bases and J 7 bases, with 13 bases left between them. This CDR3 comprises 11 residues.